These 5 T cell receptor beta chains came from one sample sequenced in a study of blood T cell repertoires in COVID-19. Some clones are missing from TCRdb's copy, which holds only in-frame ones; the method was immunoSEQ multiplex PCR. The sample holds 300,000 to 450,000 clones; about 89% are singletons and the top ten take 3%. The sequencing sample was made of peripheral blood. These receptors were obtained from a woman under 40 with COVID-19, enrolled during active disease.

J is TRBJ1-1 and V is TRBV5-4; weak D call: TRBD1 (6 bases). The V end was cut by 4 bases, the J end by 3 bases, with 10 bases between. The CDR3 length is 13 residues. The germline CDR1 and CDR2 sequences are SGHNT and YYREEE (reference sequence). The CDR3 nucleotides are TGTGCCAGCAGCGCTAACAGGGACACTGAAGCTTTCTTT. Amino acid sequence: CASSANRDTEAFF.

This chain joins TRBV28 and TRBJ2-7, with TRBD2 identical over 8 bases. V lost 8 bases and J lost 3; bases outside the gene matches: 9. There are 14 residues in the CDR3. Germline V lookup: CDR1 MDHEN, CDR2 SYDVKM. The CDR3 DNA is TGTGCCAGCTTCACCCGGGGGGGGAGCTACGAGCAGTACTTC. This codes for CASFTRGGSYEQYF.

The CDR3: CASEAGALNTEAFF. The CDR3 coding sequence is TGTGCCAGTGAGGCAGGGGCTTTGAACACTGAAGCTTTCTTT. This chain uses TRBV19 with TRBJ1-1, with D perhaps matching TRBD1 (6 bases). Germline V gene data show CDR1 as LNHDA and CDR2 as SQIVND (reference sequence). The CDR3 runs to 14 residues. Trimming took off 8 bases at V and 0 bases at J, with 13 bases between the two ends.

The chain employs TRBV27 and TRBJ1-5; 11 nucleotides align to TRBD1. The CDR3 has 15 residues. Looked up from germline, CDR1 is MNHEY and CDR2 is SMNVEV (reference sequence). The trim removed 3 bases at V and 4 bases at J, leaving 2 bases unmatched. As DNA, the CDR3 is TGTGCCAGCAGTTTTGGGACAGGGGGGAATCAGCCCCAGCATTTT. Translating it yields CASSFGTGGNQPQHF.

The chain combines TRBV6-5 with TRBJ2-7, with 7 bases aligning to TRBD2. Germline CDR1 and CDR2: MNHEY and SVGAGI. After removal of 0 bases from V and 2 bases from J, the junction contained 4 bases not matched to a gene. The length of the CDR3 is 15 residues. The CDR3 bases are TGTGCCAGCAGTTACTCCCGAGGACTAGCCTACGAGCAGTACTTC. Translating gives CASSYSRGLAYEQYF.